This TCR beta chain was recorded in a study of T cells after yellow fever vaccination. For the study at large: SMART-Seq v4 Ultra Low Input prepared libraries from low-cell fractions.

With respect to this clonotype: Its antigen is unidentified.

They built TCR cDNA with 5'RACE template switching, a step that put in a universal primer site and UMIs. MiXCR, applied by TCRdb to the 5' RACE reads, yields one record per CDR3 protein. The sample includes a few hundred thousand distinct CDR3 sequences, 19% of them seen just once. Whole-study findings and limits: Once the booster was given, most primary-vaccination clones reappeared, at approximately 97% for CD4 and approximately 88% for CD8. A secondary response was less intense yet reached its peak sooner, at day 5 versus 15.

The V gene end was trimmed by 3 bases and the J gene end by 2 bases; junction bases not matched to a gene: 17. The CDR3 contains 19 residues. Germline CDR1 reads SGHAT; CDR2 reads FQDESV (reference sequence). The material was PBMCs, obtained 15 days after the yellow fever booster vaccination. V and J are TRBV11-1 and TRBJ2-3; 7 positions agree with TRBD1. The TCR sequence derives from a man under 40 who received the YFV17D yellow fever vaccine. The chain's CDR3 is CASSFPRGQSGDPTDTQYF. CDR3 nucleotide sequence: TGTGCCAGCAGCTTTCCCCGGGGACAGAGTGGGGATCCCACAGATACGCAGTATTTT.